Listed below are T cell receptor beta chains from one sample, sequenced in a study of blood T cells in healthy people across ages. TCRdb ran MiXCR on the 5' RACE reads and lists one entry per CDR3 protein. The sample lists 550,000 to 750,000 distinct CDR3 sequences; roughly 21% were seen once. Material for sequencing was blood. The receptors here all came from a man between 65 and 80 years old in good health. The CDR3 runs from the conserved cysteine through the conserved F or W. Each record gives: V gene, D gene, J gene, clone size, CDR3 protein, CDR3 DNA. The D gene is left open where the match is weak. For some rows the clone size is stated as once, few or many, or as a class when expanded; others skip it.

>TRBV28|TRBD1|TRBJ2-3|few
CASSPLGQGLGTDTQYF
TGTGCCAGCAGTCCCCTCGGACAGGGGTTGGGTACAGATACGCAGTATTTT
>TRBV29-1|TRBD1|TRBJ2-1|few
CSVRGTGGPNEQFF
TGCAGCGTAAGAGGGACAGGGGGACCTAATGAGCAGTTCTTC
>TRBV20-1|TRBD1|TRBJ1-4|many
CSARDGRGRGGKLFF
TGCAGTGCTAGAGATGGGAGGGGGCGAGGTGGAAAACTGTTTTTT
>TRBV3-1|-|TRBJ2-6|-
CASSQDRGSGANVLTF
TGTGCCAGCAGCCAAGATCGGGGTTCAGGGGCCAACGTCCTGACTTTC
>TRBV12-3/TRBV12-4|-|TRBJ2-7|few
CASSFVDITYEQYF
TGTGCCAGCAGTTTTGTGGACATAACCTACGAGCAGTACTTC
>TRBV15|-|TRBJ1-4|many
CATSTGTHATNEKLFF
TGTGCCACCAGCACCGGGACGCATGCAACTAATGAAAAACTGTTTTTT
>TRBV6-2/TRBV6-3|-|TRBJ2-6|-
CASSDRRLSGANVLTF
TGTGCCAGCAGCGACAGGCGTCTTTCTGGGGCCAACGTCCTGACTTTC
>TRBV18|-|TRBJ1-4|few
CASSPPSQSNEKLFF
TGTGCCAGCTCACCACCGAGTCAGTCCAATGAAAAACTGTTTTTT
>TRBV25-1|TRBD2|TRBJ2-5|few
CASSETSEVETQYF
TGTGCCAGCAGTGAAACTAGCGAAGTGGAGACCCAGTACTTC
>TRBV25-1|TRBD1|TRBJ1-6|-
CASSERDRDYSPLHF
TGTGCCAGCAGTGAACGGGACAGGGATTATTCACCCCTCCACTTT
>TRBV20-1|-|TRBJ1-1|many
CSARRGNTEAFF
TGCAGCGCTCGCCGGGGGAACACTGAAGCTTTCTTT
>TRBV11-2|-|TRBJ2-5|few
CASSLDFPNPYF
TGTGCCAGCAGCTTAGATTTCCCGAACCCGTACTTC
>TRBV20-1|-|TRBJ2-7|-
CSARDGRSYEQYF
TGCAGTGCTAGAGACGGGCGCTCCTACGAGCAGTACTTC
>TRBV28|-|TRBJ1-2|-
CASSLVRVDYGYTF
TGTGCCAGCAGTTTAGTCAGGGTAGACTATGGCTACACCTTC
>TRBV29-1|TRBD2|TRBJ2-3|few
CSASSGSVADTQYF
TGCAGCGCCTCTAGCGGGAGTGTTGCAGATACGCAGTATTTT
>TRBV6-5|TRBD1|TRBJ1-5|-
CASRRQGAQNQPQHF
TGTGCCAGCAGGAGACAGGGGGCGCAGAATCAGCCCCAGCATTTT
>TRBV7-9|TRBD1|TRBJ2-2|-
CASSWGTGGTGELFF
TGTGCCAGCAGTTGGGGGACAGGGGGTACCGGGGAGCTGTTTTTT
>TRBV5-1|TRBD2|TRBJ2-1|few
CASSYAGTSGSDEQFF
TGCGCCAGCAGTTATGCCGGGACTAGCGGGAGCGATGAGCAGTTCTTC
>TRBV14|TRBD2|TRBJ2-5|few
CASSQGATSGRWETQYF
TGTGCCAGCAGCCAAGGGGCAACTAGCGGGAGATGGGAGACCCAGTACTTC
>TRBV5-1|TRBD1|TRBJ2-5|few
CASSLGDREKETQYF
TGCGCCAGCAGCTTGGGGGACAGAGAAAAAGAGACCCAGTACTTC
>TRBV15|-|TRBJ1-5|-
CATSRTRSGYNQPQHF
TGTGCCACCAGCAGAACTAGGAGCGGATACAATCAGCCCCAGCATTTT
>TRBV5-1|-|TRBJ2-5|-
CASSERDQETQCF
TGCGCCAGCAGCGAGAGGGACCAAGAGACCCAGTGCTTC
>TRBV6-5|-|TRBJ2-1|-
CASSYRKEQFF
TGTGCCAGCAGCTATCGAAAGGAGCAGTTCTTC
>TRBV5-1|-|TRBJ2-7|many
CASSLAGEEQYF
TGCGCCAGCAGCTTGGCGGGAGAGGAGCAGTACTTC
>TRBV9|-|TRBJ2-2|many
CASTPNQLGTAGELFF
TGTGCCAGCACCCCCAATCAGCTGGGGACGGCCGGGGAGCTGTTTTTT
>TRBV18|-|TRBJ2-7|few
CASSPGKVRYEQYF
TGTGCCAGCTCCCCGGGGAAGGTCCGCTACGAGCAGTACTTC
>TRBV21-1|-|TRBJ2-1|few
CASSKEGGKGYNEQFF
TGTGCCAGCAGCAAAGAGGGCGGTAAGGGGTACAATGAGCAGTTCTTC
>TRBV7-8|-|TRBJ2-3|-
CASSFVAPSTDTQYF
TGTGCCAGCAGCTTCGTAGCGCCCAGCACAGATACGCAGTATTTT
>TRBV13|TRBD1|TRBJ2-5|few
CASSQRGQMAETQYF
TGTGCCAGCAGTCAAAGGGGGCAGATGGCAGAGACCCAGTACTTC
>TRBV15|TRBD2|TRBJ2-1|few
CATSRDPAGAVYNEQFF
TGTGCCACCAGCAGAGATCCAGCGGGAGCGGTCTACAATGAGCAGTTCTTC
>TRBV4-1|TRBD2|TRBJ2-5|few
CASSQVLTSGIKTQYF
TGCGCCAGCAGCCAAGTATTGACTAGCGGGATAAAGACCCAGTACTTC
>TRBV5-1|-|TRBJ2-7|-
CACSLALNIYEQYF
TGCGCCTGCAGCTTGGCTCTGAACATCTACGAGCAGTACTTC
>TRBV2|-|TRBJ2-5|few
CASSEEGGTQYF
TGTGCCAGCAGTGAAGAGGGGGGGACCCAGTACTTC
>TRBV2|-|TRBJ2-5|few
CASSDGSPREETQYF
TGTGCCAGCAGTGACGGTTCCCCTAGGGAGGAGACCCAGTACTTC
>TRBV5-1|-|TRBJ2-1|few
CASSPRLGALNEQFF
TGCGCCAGCAGTCCCAGACTAGGGGCCCTCAATGAGCAGTTCTTC
>TRBV5-1|TRBD2|TRBJ2-1|-
CASSSGLAGGYEQLF
TGCGCCAGCAGCTCCGGACTAGCGGGAGGGTATGAGCAGCTCTTC
>TRBV7-7|-|TRBJ2-5|-
CASSKRPGLPQETQYF
TGTGCTAGCAGCAAGCGACCGGGACTCCCTCAAGAGACCCAGTACTTC
>TRBV28|-|TRBJ2-2|few
CASKLTEANTGELFF
TGTGCCAGCAAACTGACAGAAGCGAACACCGGGGAGCTGTTTTTT
>TRBV7-2|TRBD2|TRBJ2-1|few
CASSLAVGLAHFDEQFF
TGTGCCAGCAGCTTAGCCGTGGGACTAGCCCATTTCGATGAGCAGTTCTTC
>TRBV20-1|TRBD1|TRBJ1-2|few
CSAFKTGTNYGYTF
TGCAGTGCTTTCAAGACAGGGACTAACTATGGCTACACCTTC
>TRBV3-1|-|TRBJ2-7|-
CASSRLERELTGAEQYF
TGTGCCAGCAGCCGCCTCGAGAGGGAGCTAACAGGTGCCGAGCAGTACTTC
>TRBV7-9|TRBD2|TRBJ2-5|-
CASSNRLAGDQETQYF
TGTGCCAGCAGTAACCGACTAGCGGGGGACCAAGAGACCCAGTACTTC
>TRBV5-1|-|TRBJ2-3|-
CASSLRPTPDTQYF
TGCGCCAGCAGCTTGCGGCCGACGCCCGATACGCAGTATTTT
>TRBV28|-|TRBJ1-6|few
CASSPRGTGFSYNSPLHF
TGTGCCAGCAGTCCGCGGGGGACGGGCTTTTCCTATAATTCACCCCTCCACTTT
>TRBV2|-|TRBJ1-5|-
CASGRVGGSNQPQHF
TGTGCCAGCGGGCGTGTAGGCGGTAGCAATCAGCCCCAGCATTTT
>TRBV12-3/TRBV12-4|-|TRBJ1-5|many
CASSLQGSNQPQHF
TGTGCCAGCAGCCTACAGGGTAGCAATCAGCCCCAGCATTTT
>TRBV4-3|-|TRBJ1-1|-
CASSQESRVGAEAFF
TGCGCCAGCAGCCAAGAAAGCAGGGTTGGCGCTGAAGCTTTCTTT
>TRBV5-1|-|TRBJ1-2|-
CASSAGDGYGYTF
TGCGCCAGCAGCGCAGGGGACGGATATGGCTACACCTTC
>TRBV29-1|-|TRBJ2-5|once
CSVEDLETQYF
TGCAGCGTTGAAGATTTGGAGACCCAGTACTTC
>TRBV5-6|TRBD2|TRBJ2-1|once
CASSLVAGGNYNEQFF
TGTGCCAGCAGCTTGGTGGCGGGGGGCAACTACAATGAGCAGTTCTTC
>TRBV25-1|TRBD1|TRBJ1-4|-
CASSDGRGLNEKLFF
TGTGCCAGCAGTGATGGAAGGGGGCTTAATGAAAAACTGTTTTTT
>TRBV7-2|-|TRBJ2-3|few
CASSLWADGTDTQYF
TGTGCCAGCAGCTTATGGGCCGATGGCACAGATACGCAGTATTTT
>TRBV25-1|TRBD2|TRBJ2-2|few
CASSALAGSANTGELFF
TGTGCCAGCAGTGCGCTAGCGGGAAGCGCGAACACCGGGGAGCTGTTTTTT